Below, 8 T cell receptor beta chains from the same sample are listed, as sequenced in a study of blood T cells in healthy people across ages. The second PCR ran roughly 7 to 12 cycles with a sample-barcoded 5' primer and J-beta primers. TCRdb re-analysed the 5' RACE reads in MiXCR, keeping a single row per CDR3 protein. This table has roughly 800,000 distinct CDR3 sequences, roughly 50% appearing once. Sequencing was done on a sample of blood. The receptors derive from a man older than 75 in good health.

The rearrangement uses TRBV28 and TRBJ2-2; unclear D gene. CDR1 is MDHEN and CDR2 is SYDVKM in the germline V gene. Trimming pared 7 bases from V and 8 bases from J, leaving 14 bases between. The CDR3 has 13 residues. CDR3 residues: CASIPHAAGELFF. The CDR3 DNA follows: TGTGCCAGCATCCCCCATGCGGCAGGGGAGCTGTTTTTT.

As concerns this clonotype: At one of its ends the junction is not consistent with the germline gene, which may arise from a read error. V usage is TRBV11-2 and J usage is TRBJ1-1; D gene unclear. Germline CDR1 reads SGHAT; CDR2 reads FQNNGV. The CDR3 runs 14 residues. CDR3 loop: CANSLEARNTEAFF. CDR3 nucleotide sequence: TGTGCCAACAGCTTAGAGGCCAGGAACACTGAAGCTTTCTTT.

The J gene is TRBJ1-4, the V gene TRBV2; D is unresolved. CDR3 length: 18 amino acids. The V gene lost 8 bases and the J gene lost 3 bases, with 25 bases spanning the gap. CDR1 is SNHLY and CDR2 is FYNNEI in the germline V gene. CDR3 sequence reads: CASGRIGWNQPANEKLFF. CDR3 in DNA: TGTGCCAGCGGGCGCATAGGGTGGAACCAGCCCGCTAATGAAAAACTGTTTTTT.

The rearrangement uses TRBV7-9 and TRBJ2-1, with 10 positions matching TRBD1. Germline assignment: CDR1 SEHNR and CDR2 FQNEAQ (reference sequence). V was clipped by 1 base and J by 5 bases; unmatched bases: 5. This CDR3 spans 16 amino acids. This CDR3 is CASSLDPGQGNNEQFF. CDR3 in DNA: TGTGCCAGCAGCTTAGATCCGGGACAGGGGAACAATGAGCAGTTCTTC.

This clonotype was observed a few times. The chain carries TRBV5-6 and TRBJ1-1, with D perhaps TRBD1 (5 bases). V lost 4 bases to trimming and J lost 1 base, with 8 bases between them. From germline, CDR1 is SGHDT and CDR2 YYEEEE. This CDR3 has 13 amino acids. The CDR3, as DNA: TGTGCCAGCAGCGAGGGACGGAACACTGAAGCTTTCTTT. This codes for CASSEGRNTEAFF.

The gene calls are TRBV5-1 and TRBJ2-1; 16 bases fit TRBD2. Losses at the gene ends were 4 bases for V and 7 bases for J; bases not matched to a gene: 5. The length of the CDR3 is 16 residues. CDR1 and CDR2 (germline): SGHRS, YFSETQ. CDR3 sequence: CASSPGTSGRVNEQFF. The CDR3 DNA sequence: TGCGCCAGCAGCCCCGGGACTAGCGGGAGGGTGAATGAGCAGTTCTTC.

This chain links TRBV7-9 with TRBJ2-1; the match to TRBD2 covers 10 bases. The V gene end was trimmed by 3 bases and the J gene end by 12 bases; junction bases not matched to a gene: 8. Looked up from germline, CDR1 is SEHNR and CDR2 is FQNEAQ (reference sequence). The CDR3 is 14 amino acids. For the CDR3, the DNA is TGTGCCAGCAGCTTTAGCGGGAGGAAGGATGGGCAGTTCTTC. Translation gives CASSFSGRKDGQFF.

The chain recombines TRBV7-8 with TRBJ2-3; 8 bases are shared with TRBD2. After removal of 5 bases from V and 3 bases from J, the junction contained 10 bases not matched to a gene. Germline CDR1 and CDR2: SGHVS and FQNEAQ. The CDR3 is 16 amino acids. The CDR3 nucleotides are TGTGCCAGCAGCCGCCCTCCCAGCGGGAGTACAGATACGCAGTATTTT. It codes for CASSRPPSGSTDTQYF.